The clone carrying this TCR beta chain was detected many times. The antigen remains unidentified. Uncontrolled infection, other autoimmune disease, pregnancy or lactation excluded patients. Clinicians diagnosed patients from clinical symptoms, serum thyroxine and TRAb, thyroid ultrasound and orbital computed tomography. The sample comes from a study of T cells in Graves' hyperthyroidism and ophthalmopathy. There were TCR beta CDR3 regions amplified from RNA transcripts. During a first-round RT-PCR of the TCR CDR3, the HTBI primer set was used. MiXCR was run by TCRdb on the multiplex PCR reads, yielding one entry per CDR3 protein. The sample consists of about 570,000 distinct CDR3 sequences, around 46% of them appearing once. Whole-study results and caveats: Ophthalmopathy was told apart from stable hyperthyroidism by a 13 V-J model. Ophthalmopathy was model-predicted a median about 7.1 months pre-onset.

The V gene's germline CDR1 is SGHAT and CDR2 FQNNGV. The junction had 15 bases not matched to a gene; V was cut back by 7 bases and J by 3 bases. CDR3 length: 16 amino acids. The sample was peripheral blood or thyroid tissue (not recorded which). The receptor was isolated from an adult woman with Graves' disease, either hyperthyroidism or ophthalmopathy (not recorded which). The rearrangement links TRBV11-2 to TRBJ2-7, with TRBD2 matching over 7 bases. This CDR3 reads CASKHLRGGRSYEQYF. The CDR3 DNA sequence: TGTGCCAGCAAGCACCTCCGGGGCGGGAGAAGCTACGAGCAGTACTTC.